The next 5 T cell receptor beta chains were all read from a single sample in a study of glioma-infiltrating T cells after dendritic cell vaccination. Only in-frame clones appear in the TCRdb table, and some are missing; sequencing was by immunoSEQ multiplex PCR. The sample has 95,000 to 110,000 clones, roughly 79% seen once. The starting material was blood, obtained before dendritic cell vaccination. The receptors were sampled from a human donor with glioblastoma.

This chain connects TRBV6-6 to TRBJ2-7, with D maybe TRBD2 (6 bases). Germline CDR1 MNHNY, CDR2 SVGAGI (reference sequence). The V end was cut by 6 bases, the J end by 0 bases, with 15 bases between. The CDR3 sequence is 15 residues long. The DNA for the CDR3 is TGTGCCAGCAGAATAAGGGACGGGAGCTCCTACGAGCAGTACTTC. As protein: CASRIRDGSSYEQYF.

The sample holds a few counts of this clone. This chain connects TRBV6-1 to TRBJ2-5; 9 bases are a match to TRBD1. Germline V gene sequence: CDR1 MNHNS, CDR2 SASEGT. The junction had 14 bases not matched to a gene; V was cut back by 3 bases and J by 0 bases. This CDR3 comprises 19 residues. CDR3 sequence: CASSEASYRGRGDQETQYF. CDR3 sequence (DNA): TGTGCCAGCAGTGAGGCTTCGTACAGGGGGCGCGGGGACCAAGAGACCCAGTACTTC.

The sample holds a few counts of this clone. The chain employs TRBV7-9 and TRBJ1-1; D is undetermined. V was shortened by 5 bases and J by 0 bases, with 4 bases between the two germline ends. From germline, CDR1 is SEHNR and CDR2 FQNEAQ (reference sequence). The CDR3 has 12 amino acids. The CDR3 loop reads CASSVMNTEAFF. In DNA, the CDR3 is TGTGCCAGCAGCGTTATGAACACTGAAGCTTTCTTT.

The chain couples TRBV7-2 to TRBJ2-5, with 14 positions matching TRBD2. The CDR3 is 16 amino acids. Germline loops: CDR1 SGHTA, CDR2 FQGNSA. Unmatched junction bases numbered 4, after V lost 3 bases and J lost 4 bases. DNA of the CDR3: TGTGCCAGCAGCTTGGGACTAGCGGGGGCCGGAGAGACCCAGTACTTC. Its translation is CASSLGLAGAGETQYF.

V is TRBV6-5 and J is TRBJ1-1; D possibly corresponds to TRBD1 (5 bases). The germline V gene encodes CDR1 MNHEY and CDR2 SVGAGI. This CDR3 has 13 amino acids. V was trimmed by 2 bases and J by 4 bases, leaving 8 bases between them. The CDR3 bases are TGTGCCAGCAGTTACGAAGGGGTCACTGAAGCTTTCTTT. Translating it yields CASSYEGVTEAFF.